This T cell receptor (beta chain) was obtained from a study of T cells expressing NK-cell markers. TCRdb reprocessed the 5' RACE reads and reports one entry per CDR3 protein, with no DNA. The sample includes a few hundred thousand distinct CDR3 sequences. The CDR3 extends over 14 amino acids. Germline V gene data show CDR1 as ENHRY and CDR2 as SYGVKD. The chain uses TRBV10-3 and TRBJ2-5; TCRdb returns TRBD1, unconfirmable since there is no DNA. This clonotype was obtained from a man aged 18 to 30 in good health. The sequenced material came from blood T cells: a sorted CD56 or NKG2C T cell subset, CD4+ or CD8+ T cells, or bulk PBMC T cells (not recorded which). CDR3 sequence: CAISGGRVQETQYF.